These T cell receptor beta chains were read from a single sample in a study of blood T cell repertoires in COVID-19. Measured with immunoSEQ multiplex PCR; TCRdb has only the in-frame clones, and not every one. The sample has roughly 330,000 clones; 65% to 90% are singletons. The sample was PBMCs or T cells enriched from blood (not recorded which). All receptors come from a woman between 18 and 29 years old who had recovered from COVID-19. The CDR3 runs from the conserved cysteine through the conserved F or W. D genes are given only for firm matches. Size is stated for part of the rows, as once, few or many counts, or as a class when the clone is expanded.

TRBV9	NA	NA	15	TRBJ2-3	TGTGCCAGCAGCGGGCGGGACTTAACCACAGATACGCAGTATTTT	CASSGRDLTTDTQYF
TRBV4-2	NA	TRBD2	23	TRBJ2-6	TGTGCCAGCAGCCCTCTACCCGGGACTAGCGGGGCCCACCCTATCTCTGGGGCCAACGTCCTGACTTTC	CASSPLPGTSGAHPISGANVLTF
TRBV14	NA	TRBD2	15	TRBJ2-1	TGTGCCAGCAGCCAAGGGAGCGGGAGAAACAATGAGCAGTTCTTC	CASSQGSGRNNEQFF
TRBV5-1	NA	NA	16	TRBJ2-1	TGCGCCAGCAGCTTGGCCGGGAGTCTGTCCTACAATGAGCAGTTCTTC	CASSLAGSLSYNEQFF
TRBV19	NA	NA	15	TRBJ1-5	TGTGCCAGTAGTGAAATCGTACATAGCAATCAGCCCCAGCATTTT	CASSEIVHSNQPQHF
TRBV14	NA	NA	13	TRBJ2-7	TGTGCCAGCAGCCCCTGGGAGATCTACGAGCAGTACTTC	CASSPWEIYEQYF
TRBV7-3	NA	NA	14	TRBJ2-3	TGTGCCAGCAGCTTAGGGTTGGACTTGGATACGCAGTATTTT	CASSLGLDLDTQYF
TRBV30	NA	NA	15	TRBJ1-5	TGTGCCTGGAGTCACCCCGGGTCGGACAATCAGCCCCAGCATTTT	CAWSHPGSDNQPQHF
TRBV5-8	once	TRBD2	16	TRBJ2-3	TGTGCCAGCAGCTTGGGACTAGCGGAGGACACAGATACGCAGTATTTT	CASSLGLAEDTDTQYF
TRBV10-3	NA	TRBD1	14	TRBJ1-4	TGTGCCATCGGGGGGACAGGGAGTAATGAAAAACTGTTTTTT	CAIGGTGSNEKLFF